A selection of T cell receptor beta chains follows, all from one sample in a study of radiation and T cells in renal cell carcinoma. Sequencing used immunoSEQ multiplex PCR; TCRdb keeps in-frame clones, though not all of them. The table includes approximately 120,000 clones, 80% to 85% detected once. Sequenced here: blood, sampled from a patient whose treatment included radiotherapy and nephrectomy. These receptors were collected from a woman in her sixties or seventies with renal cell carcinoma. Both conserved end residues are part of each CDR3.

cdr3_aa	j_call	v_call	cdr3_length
CATRAVPLSNQPQHF	TRBJ1-5	TRBV6-5	15
CASSAGDRGYGYTF	TRBJ1-2	TRBV9	14
CASSLAGTGRITGELFF	TRBJ2-2	TRBV5-5	17
CASSVLAGGPYEQYF	TRBJ2-7	TRBV9	15
CASSGRRDDGYTF	TRBJ1-2	TRBV28	13
CASSQDQVGQWEETQYF	TRBJ2-5	TRBV4-3	17
CASSETTNEKLFF	TRBJ1-4	TRBV6-6	13
CATLSATHSPLHF	TRBJ1-6	TRBV10-2	13
CASSLGGGSQETQYF	TRBJ2-5	TRBV7-6	15
CASSAGTSREPQHF	TRBJ1-5	TRBV5-6	14
CASSFSRGREQFF	TRBJ2-1	TRBV5-4	13
CASAGVGLAAEQFF	TRBJ2-1	TRBV2	14
CASSRISYNSPLHF	TRBJ1-6	TRBV19	14
CASSPGGTSGSGEQFF	TRBJ2-1	TRBV11-3	16
CASSLGAGLVQETQYF	TRBJ2-5	TRBV7-9	16
CASNRAGVARTEAFF	TRBJ1-1	TRBV5-4	15
CASSSGLPLETQYF	TRBJ2-5	TRBV11-2	14
CASSRSGGEEETQYF	TRBJ2-5	TRBV5-1	15
CASSPRGPSSYEQYF	TRBJ2-7	TRBV19	15
CASSTGQANYGYTF	TRBJ1-2	TRBV6-6	14
CASSTQEHQPQHF	TRBJ1-5	TRBV4-3	13
CASSQDLRSGSTDTQYF	TRBJ2-3	TRBV4-3	17
CAWSVGTLYEQYF	TRBJ2-7	TRBV30	13
CASSEQGQKNEKLFF	TRBJ1-4	TRBV2	15
CASGVGLGNQPQHF	TRBJ1-5	TRBV19	14
CSAERGTGHTEAFF	TRBJ1-1	TRBV29-1	14
CASSIRDRLGYTF	TRBJ1-2	TRBV19	13
CASSVGLAGDGQETQYF	TRBJ2-5	TRBV9	17
CASSLYEGTANTGELFF	TRBJ2-2	TRBV7-6	17
CASSYDRGLEQYF	TRBJ2-7	TRBV4-2	13
CASSPRQGRNTEAFF	TRBJ1-1	TRBV11-1	15
CASSLFGSSGGVQETQYF	TRBJ2-5	TRBV5-1	18
CASSLAGGVGSPLHF	TRBJ1-6	TRBV11-2	15
CASSQEGRVNTEAFF	TRBJ1-1	TRBV4-2	15
CASSYGQGGAGELFF	TRBJ2-2	TRBV5-1	15
CASSLTGEPYNEQFF	TRBJ2-1	TRBV9	15
CASSASGTLTQYF	TRBJ2-3	TRBV7-6	13
CASSLEGESTYEQYF	TRBJ2-7	TRBV7-2	15
CASSPITGAINYGYTF	TRBJ1-2	TRBV27	16
CASSLTTENYGYTF	TRBJ1-2	TRBV28	14
CAGRLDTEAFF	TRBJ1-1	TRBV2	11
CASSDAAYGYTF	TRBJ1-2	TRBV2	12
CASSQEMTRGQQYF	TRBJ2-7	TRBV4-2	14
CASSVGTLQETQYF	TRBJ2-5	TRBV6-1	14
CASSYSRTGNYGYTF	TRBJ1-2	TRBV6-5	15
CATSNNLQDKAFF	TRBJ1-1	TRBV15	13
CSGGTGYGYTF	TRBJ1-2	TRBV29-1	11
CASSIDGLNTEAFF	TRBJ1-1	TRBV5-1	14
CASSSASYNEQFF	TRBJ2-1	TRBV7-3	13
CAWSSDRGNQPQHF	TRBJ1-5	TRBV30	14
CASLTSGGAWEQYF	TRBJ2-7	TRBV6-1	14
CASSPRGLGGEQYF	TRBJ2-7	TRBV7-9	14
CASSLVGDSNYEQYF	TRBJ2-7	TRBV5-1	15
CASSFWGATNEKLFF	TRBJ1-4	TRBV5-1	15